This TCR beta chain emerged from a study of T cells in Graves' hyperthyroidism and ophthalmopathy. Regarding the study as a whole: Among thyroid clonotypes expanded above 0.001, most also appeared in blood.

With V trimmed by 6 bases and J by 5 bases, 12 bases remained unmatched. The germline V gene encodes CDR1 PRHDT and CDR2 FYEKMQ (reference sequence). The CDR3 runs 15 residues. This clonotype was observed at least ten times. Its matching antigen is unknown. From RNA transcripts, TCR beta CDR3 regions were amplified. In the first-round RT-PCR of the TCR CDR3, the HTBI primer set was used. Using its own MiXCR run on the multiplex PCR reads, TCRdb lists one record per CDR3 protein. The sample lists hundreds of thousands of distinct CDR3 sequences, roughly 14% seen once, with roughly 4.3% in the top ten. This chain links TRBV13 with TRBJ2-7, with 8 bases lining up with TRBD2. Sequenced: blood. The TCR was taken from a woman aged 40 to 49 with Graves' ophthalmopathy. CDR3 amino acids: CASSRETGAGDEQYF. DNA for the CDR3: TGTGCCAGCAGTCGGGAGACGGGAGCGGGAGACGAGCAGTACTTC.